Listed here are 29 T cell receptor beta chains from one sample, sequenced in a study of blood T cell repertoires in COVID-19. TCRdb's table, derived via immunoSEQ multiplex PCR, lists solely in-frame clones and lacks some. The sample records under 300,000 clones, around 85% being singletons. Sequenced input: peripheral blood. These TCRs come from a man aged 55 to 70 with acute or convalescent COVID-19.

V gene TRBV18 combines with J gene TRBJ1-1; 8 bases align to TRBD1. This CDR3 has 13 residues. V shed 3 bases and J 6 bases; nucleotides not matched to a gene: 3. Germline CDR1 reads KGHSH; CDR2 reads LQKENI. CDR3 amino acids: CASSPRGPAEAFF. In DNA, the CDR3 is TGTGCCAGCTCACCCAGGGGGCCGGCTGAAGCTTTCTTT.

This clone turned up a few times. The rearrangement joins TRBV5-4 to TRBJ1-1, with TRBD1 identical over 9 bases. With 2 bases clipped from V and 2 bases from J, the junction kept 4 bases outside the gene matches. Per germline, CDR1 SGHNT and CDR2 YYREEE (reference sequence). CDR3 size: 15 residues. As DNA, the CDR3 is TGTGCCAGCAGCTTACCGGGACAGGGTAACACTGAAGCTTTCTTT. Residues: CASSLPGQGNTEAFF.

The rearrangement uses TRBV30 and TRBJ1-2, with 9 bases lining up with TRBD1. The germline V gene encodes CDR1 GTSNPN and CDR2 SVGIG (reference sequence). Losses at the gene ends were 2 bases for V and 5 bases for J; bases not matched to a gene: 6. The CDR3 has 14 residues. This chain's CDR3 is CAWSKGQGFYGYTF. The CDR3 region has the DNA TGTGCCTGGAGTAAGGGACAGGGCTTTTATGGCTACACCTTC.

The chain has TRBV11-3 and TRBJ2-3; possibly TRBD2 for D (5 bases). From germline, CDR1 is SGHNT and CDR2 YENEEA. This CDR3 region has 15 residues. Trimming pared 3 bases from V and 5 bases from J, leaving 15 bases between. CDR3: CASSFRLAPKDTQYF. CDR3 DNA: TGTGCCAGCAGCTTCCGGCTAGCCCCTAAAGATACGCAGTATTTT.

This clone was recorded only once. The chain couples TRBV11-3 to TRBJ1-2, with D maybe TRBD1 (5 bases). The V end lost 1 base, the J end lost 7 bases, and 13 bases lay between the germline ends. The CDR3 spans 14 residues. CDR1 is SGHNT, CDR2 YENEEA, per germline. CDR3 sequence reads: CASSLGGTGGGYTF. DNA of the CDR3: TGTGCCAGCAGCTTAGGAGGGACCGGGGGTGGCTACACCTTC.

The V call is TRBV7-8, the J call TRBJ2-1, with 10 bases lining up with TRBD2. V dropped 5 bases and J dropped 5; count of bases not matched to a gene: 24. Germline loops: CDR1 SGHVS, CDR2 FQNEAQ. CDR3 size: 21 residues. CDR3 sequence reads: CASSPDRVLALAGVFDNEQFF. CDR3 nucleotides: TGTGCCAGCAGCCCCGACAGGGTACTAGCCCTAGCGGGAGTATTCGACAATGAGCAGTTCTTC. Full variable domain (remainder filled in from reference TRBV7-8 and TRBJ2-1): GAGVSQSPRYKVAKRGQDVALRCDPISGHVSLFWYQQALGQGPEFLTYFQNEAQLDKSGLPSDRFFAERPEGSVSTLKIQRTQQEDSAVYLCASSPDRVLALAGVFDNEQFFGPGTRLTVL.

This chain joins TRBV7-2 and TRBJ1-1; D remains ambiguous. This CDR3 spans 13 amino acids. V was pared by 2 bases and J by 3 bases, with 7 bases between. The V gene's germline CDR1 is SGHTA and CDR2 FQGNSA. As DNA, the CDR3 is TGTGCCAGCAGCTTAATTCGTGACACTGAAGCTTTCTTT. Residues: CASSLIRDTEAFF.

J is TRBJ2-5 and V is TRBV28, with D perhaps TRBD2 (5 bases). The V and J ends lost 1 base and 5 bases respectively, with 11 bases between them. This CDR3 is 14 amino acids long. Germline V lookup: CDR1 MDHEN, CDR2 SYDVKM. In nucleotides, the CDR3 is TGTGCCAGCAGTTTATTCGGACGGGGTGAGACCCAGTACTTC. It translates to CASSLFGRGETQYF.

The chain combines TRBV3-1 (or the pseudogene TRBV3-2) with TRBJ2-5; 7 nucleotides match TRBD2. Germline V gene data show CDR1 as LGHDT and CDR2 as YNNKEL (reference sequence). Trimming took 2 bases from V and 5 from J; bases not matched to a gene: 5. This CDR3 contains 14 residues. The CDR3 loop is CASSQTSGGETQYF. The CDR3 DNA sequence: TGTGCCAGCAGCCAAACGTCCGGGGGGGAGACCCAGTACTTC.

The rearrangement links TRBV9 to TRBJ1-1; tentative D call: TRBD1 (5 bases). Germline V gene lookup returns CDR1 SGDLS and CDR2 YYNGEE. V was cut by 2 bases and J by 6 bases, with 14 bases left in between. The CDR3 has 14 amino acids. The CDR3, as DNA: TGTGCCAGCAGCGTGGGCAGGGTGGAAGCTGAAGCTTTCTTT. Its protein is CASSVGRVEAEAFF.

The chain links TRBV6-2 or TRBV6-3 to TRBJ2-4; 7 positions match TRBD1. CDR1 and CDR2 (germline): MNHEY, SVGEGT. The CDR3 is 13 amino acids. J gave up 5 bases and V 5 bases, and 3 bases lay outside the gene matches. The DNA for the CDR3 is TGTGCCAGCAGTCGGGACAGCCAAAACATTCAGTACTTC. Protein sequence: CASSRDSQNIQYF.

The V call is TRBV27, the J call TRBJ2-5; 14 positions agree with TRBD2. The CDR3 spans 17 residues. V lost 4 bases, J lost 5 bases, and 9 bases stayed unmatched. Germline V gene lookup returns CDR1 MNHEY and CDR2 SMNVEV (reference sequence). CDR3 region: CASSSYRLAGGSETQYF. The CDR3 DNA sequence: TGTGCCAGCAGTTCGTACCGACTAGCGGGAGGGAGTGAGACCCAGTACTTC.

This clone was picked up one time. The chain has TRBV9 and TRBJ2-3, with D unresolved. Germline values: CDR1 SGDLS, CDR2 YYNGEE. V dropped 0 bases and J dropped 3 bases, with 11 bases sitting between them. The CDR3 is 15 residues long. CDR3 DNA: TGTGCCAGCAGCGTAGGAAGCCATTCTACAGATACGCAGTATTTT. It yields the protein CASSVGSHSTDTQYF.

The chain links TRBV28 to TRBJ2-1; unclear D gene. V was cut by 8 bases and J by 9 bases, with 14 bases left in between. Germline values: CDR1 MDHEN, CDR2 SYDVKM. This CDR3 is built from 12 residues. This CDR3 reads CASRLRGGEQFF. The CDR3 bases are TGTGCCAGCCGGCTACGAGGTGGTGAGCAGTTCTTC.

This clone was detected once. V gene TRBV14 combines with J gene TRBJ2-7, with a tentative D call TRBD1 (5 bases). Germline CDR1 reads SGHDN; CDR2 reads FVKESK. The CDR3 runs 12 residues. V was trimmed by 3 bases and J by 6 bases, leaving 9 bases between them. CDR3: CASSHAGSEQYF. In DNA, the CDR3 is TGTGCCAGCAGCCACGCAGGGTCCGAGCAGTACTTC.

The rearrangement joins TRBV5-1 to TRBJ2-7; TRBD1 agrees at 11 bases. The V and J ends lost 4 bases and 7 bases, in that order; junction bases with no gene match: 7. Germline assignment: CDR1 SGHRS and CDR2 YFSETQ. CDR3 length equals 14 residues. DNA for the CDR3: TGCGCCAGCAGCGCCGGACAGGGGGCGGGGGAGCAGTACTTC. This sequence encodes CASSAGQGAGEQYF.

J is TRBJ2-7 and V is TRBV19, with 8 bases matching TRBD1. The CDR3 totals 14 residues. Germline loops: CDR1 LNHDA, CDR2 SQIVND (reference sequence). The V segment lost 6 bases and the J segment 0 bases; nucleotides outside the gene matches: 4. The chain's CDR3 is CASRNRGSSYEQYF. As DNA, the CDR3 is TGTGCCAGTAGAAACAGGGGGAGCTCCTACGAGCAGTACTTC. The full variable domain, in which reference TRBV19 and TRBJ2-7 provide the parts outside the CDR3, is DGGITQSPKYLFRKEGQNVTLSCEQNLNHDAMYWYRQDPGQGLRLIYYSQIVNDFQKGDIAEGYSVSREKKESFPLTVTSAQKNPTAFYLCASRNRGSSYEQYFGPGTRLTVT.

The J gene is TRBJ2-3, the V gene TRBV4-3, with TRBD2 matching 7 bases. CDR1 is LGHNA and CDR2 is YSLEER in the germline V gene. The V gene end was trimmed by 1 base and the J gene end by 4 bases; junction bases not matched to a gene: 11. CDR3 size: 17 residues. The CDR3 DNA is TGCGCCAGCAGCCAAGGGAGAACGGGAGGTATGGCAGATACGCAGTATTTT. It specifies CASSQGRTGGMADTQYF.

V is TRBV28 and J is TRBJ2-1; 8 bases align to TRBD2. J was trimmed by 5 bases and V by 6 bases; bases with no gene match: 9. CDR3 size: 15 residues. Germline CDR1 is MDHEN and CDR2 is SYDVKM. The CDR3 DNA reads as TGTGCCAGCAGCTCCCTACTAGCGGAAAACAATGAGCAGTTCTTC. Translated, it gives CASSSLLAENNEQFF.

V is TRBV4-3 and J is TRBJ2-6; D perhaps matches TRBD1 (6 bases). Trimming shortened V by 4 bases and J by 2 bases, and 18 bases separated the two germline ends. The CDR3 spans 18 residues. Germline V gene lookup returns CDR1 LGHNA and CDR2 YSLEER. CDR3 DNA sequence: TGCGCCAGCAGCCCCCTCCTGGGTCAGGGGACTGGGGCCAACGTCCTGACTTTC. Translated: CASSPLLGQGTGANVLTF.

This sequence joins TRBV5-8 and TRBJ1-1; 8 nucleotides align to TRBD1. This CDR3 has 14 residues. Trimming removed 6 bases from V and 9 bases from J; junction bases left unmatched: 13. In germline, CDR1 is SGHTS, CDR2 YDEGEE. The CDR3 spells CASTREAGGYKAFF. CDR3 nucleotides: TGTGCCAGCACCCGCGAAGCAGGGGGCTACAAAGCTTTCTTT.

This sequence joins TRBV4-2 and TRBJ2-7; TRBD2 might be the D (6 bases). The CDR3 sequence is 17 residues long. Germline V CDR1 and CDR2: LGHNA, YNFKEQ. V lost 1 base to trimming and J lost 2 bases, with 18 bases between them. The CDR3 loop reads CASSQGSLAETPYEQYF. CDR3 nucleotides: TGTGCCAGCAGCCAAGGTTCACTAGCCGAAACTCCCTACGAGCAGTACTTC.

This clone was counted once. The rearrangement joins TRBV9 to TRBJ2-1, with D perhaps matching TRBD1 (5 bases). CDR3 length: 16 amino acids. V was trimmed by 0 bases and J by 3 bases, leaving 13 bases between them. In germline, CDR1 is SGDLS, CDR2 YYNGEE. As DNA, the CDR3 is TGTGCCAGCAGCGTAGGGGGCGAGGACCGCTACAATGAGCAGTTCTTC. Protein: CASSVGGEDRYNEQFF.

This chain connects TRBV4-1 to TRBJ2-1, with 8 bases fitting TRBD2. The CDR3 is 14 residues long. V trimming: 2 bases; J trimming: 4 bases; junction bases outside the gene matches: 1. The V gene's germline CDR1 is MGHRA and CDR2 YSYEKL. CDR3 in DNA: TGCGCCAGCAGCCAACTAGCGGGTTACAATGAGCAGTTCTTC. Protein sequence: CASSQLAGYNEQFF.

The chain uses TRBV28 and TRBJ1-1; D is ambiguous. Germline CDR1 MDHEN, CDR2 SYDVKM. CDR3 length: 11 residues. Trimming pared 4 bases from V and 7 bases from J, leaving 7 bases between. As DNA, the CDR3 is TGTGCCAGCAGTTCCACCGGTGAAGCTTTCTTT. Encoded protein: CASSSTGEAFF.

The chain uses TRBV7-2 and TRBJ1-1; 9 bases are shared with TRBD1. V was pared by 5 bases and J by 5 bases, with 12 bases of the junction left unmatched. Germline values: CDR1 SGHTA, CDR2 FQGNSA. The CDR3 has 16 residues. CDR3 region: CASSAGTGRGETEAFF. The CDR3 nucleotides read TGTGCCAGCAGCGCTGGGACAGGGAGAGGTGAAACTGAAGCTTTCTTT.

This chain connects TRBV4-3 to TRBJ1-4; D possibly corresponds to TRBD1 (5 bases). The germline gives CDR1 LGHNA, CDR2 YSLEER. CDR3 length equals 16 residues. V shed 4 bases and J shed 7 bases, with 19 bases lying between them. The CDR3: CASSPEGNRPGEKLFF. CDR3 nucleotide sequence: TGCGCCAGCAGCCCCGAAGGCAACAGGCCTGGTGAAAAACTGTTTTTT.

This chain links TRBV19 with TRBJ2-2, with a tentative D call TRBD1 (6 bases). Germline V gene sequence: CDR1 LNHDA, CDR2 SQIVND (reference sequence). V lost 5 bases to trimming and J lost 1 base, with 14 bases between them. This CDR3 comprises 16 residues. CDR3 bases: TGTGCCAGTAGTGAAACAGGGTTCGGGAACACCGGGGAGCTGTTTTTT. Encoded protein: CASSETGFGNTGELFF.

The CDR3 coding sequence is TGTGCCACTTCCAGACAGGGGGTAAACATTCAGTACTTC. Amino acids: CATSRQGVNIQYF. The V call is TRBV28, the J call TRBJ2-4; 9 nucleotides line up with TRBD1. The CDR3 is 13 amino acids. J gave up 6 bases and V 10 bases, and 7 bases lay outside the gene matches. Germline CDR1 and CDR2: MDHEN and SYDVKM.